This passage covers 2 T cell receptor beta chains from one sample sequenced in a study of blood T cell repertoires in COVID-19. The protocol was immunoSEQ multiplex PCR, while the TCRdb copy is restricted to in-frame clones and leaves out a portion. Of some 80,000 clones listed, more than 60% are singletons. The specimen sequenced was peripheral blood. The receptors shown here come from a human donor in a cohort sampled during active COVID-19.

The CDR3 sequence: CASSWPDRLGKPQHF. CDR3 nucleotides: TGTGCCAGCAGCTGGCCGGACAGGTTAGGCAAGCCCCAGCATTTT. The chain employs TRBV5-8 and TRBJ1-5; 7 bases fit TRBD1. CDR3 size: 15 residues. The trim removed 3 bases at V and 8 bases at J, leaving 11 bases unmatched. Germline CDR1 and CDR2: SGHTS and YDEGEE.

The table lists this clone with a few counts. V is TRBV9 and J is TRBJ1-3, with a weak D call TRBD1 (5 bases). Looked up from germline, CDR1 is SGDLS and CDR2 is YYNGEE. The CDR3 sequence is 16 residues long. V was pared by 3 bases and J by 0 bases, with 13 bases between. CDR3 DNA: TGTGCCAGCAGCGCAGAGGACATAGACTCTGGAAACACCATATATTTT. It translates to CASSAEDIDSGNTIYF.